Below are 20 T cell receptor beta chains sequenced from a single sample in a study of blood T cell repertoires in COVID-19. Libraries were prepared by immunoSEQ multiplex PCR; TCRdb keeps only in-frame clonotypes and omits some of them. This sample carries tens of thousands of clones, around 85% of them seen once, and the ten largest clones take almost 5.5%. The specimen sequenced was peripheral blood. The receptors come from a man aged 55 to 70 with acute or convalescent COVID-19.

This sequence joins TRBV5-1 and TRBJ1-2; D might be TRBD1 (6 bases). V was cut by 0 bases and J by 6 bases, with 9 bases left in between. Per germline, CDR1 SGHRS and CDR2 YFSETQ. The CDR3 is 13 residues long. The CDR3 sequence is CASSLDRADGYTF. The CDR3 region has the DNA TGCGCCAGCAGCTTGGACAGGGCGGATGGCTACACCTTC.

V gene TRBV4-2 combines with J gene TRBJ2-5; 9 bases agree with TRBD2. Trimming removed 0 bases from V and 5 bases from J; junction bases left unmatched: 7. Germline CDR1 reads LGHNA; CDR2 reads YNFKEQ. This CDR3 is 16 amino acids long. The CDR3 bases are TGTGCCAGCAGCCAAGATCGAGGTAGCGGGGGTGAGACCCAGTACTTC. It yields the protein CASSQDRGSGGETQYF.

The J gene is TRBJ1-2, the V gene TRBV9, with 8 bases matching TRBD1. Germline trimming cut 0 bases from V and 2 bases from J; bases unmatched to any gene: 15. This CDR3 has 19 amino acids. From germline, CDR1 is SGDLS and CDR2 YYNGEE. For the CDR3, the DNA is TGTGCCAGCAGCGTAGCTGGGGGGGCAGGGGGCGAGTCGAACTATGGCTACACCTTC. It codes for CASSVAGGAGGESNYGYTF.

The chain carries TRBV5-1 and TRBJ1-5; D is unresolved. Germline V gives CDR1 SGHRS, CDR2 YFSETQ. V shed 5 bases and J shed 2 bases, with 14 bases lying between them. The CDR3 contains 15 residues. Here the CDR3 reads CASRSQPGGNQPQHF. The CDR3 DNA sequence: TGCGCCAGCAGGTCCCAACCCGGGGGCAATCAGCCCCAGCATTTT.

The rearrangement joins TRBV9 to TRBJ1-2; weak D call: TRBD1 (5 bases). Deletions cut 0 bases from V and 7 bases from J, with 13 bases between. The CDR3 length is 14 residues. Germline values: CDR1 SGDLS, CDR2 YYNGEE. The CDR3 loop is CASSVDLGGGGYTF. The CDR3 nucleotides read TGTGCCAGCAGCGTAGATCTGGGGGGTGGTGGCTACACCTTC.

V gene TRBV4-3 combines with J gene TRBJ1-3, with unresolved D. The CDR3 consists of 17 residues. V was pared by 0 bases and J by 0 bases, with 12 bases between. Germline V gene lookup returns CDR1 LGHNA and CDR2 YSLEER. The CDR3 DNA sequence: TGCGCCAGCAGCCAAGAACCCGCAGGAAACTCTGGAAACACCATATATTTT. Its translation: CASSQEPAGNSGNTIYF.

The gene calls are TRBV24-1 and TRBJ2-5, with 7 bases matching TRBD2. Germline CDR1 and CDR2: KGHDR and SFDVKD. The V and J ends lost 6 bases and 1 base, in that order; junction bases with no gene match: 10. This CDR3 is built from 16 residues. CDR3 sequence: CATSSIGGGLQETQYF. The CDR3 DNA is TGTGCCACCAGTAGTATTGGGGGGGGACTCCAAGAGACCCAGTACTTC.

This clone was detected ten times or more. The CDR3 DNA reads TGTGCCAGCAGCTTAGGGGACAGTCATTCACCCCTCCACTTT. Translated: CASSLGDSHSPLHF. The chain combines TRBV7-3 with TRBJ1-6, with 7 bases that match TRBD1. Looked up from germline, CDR1 is SGHTA and CDR2 is FQGTGA. CDR3 size: 14 residues. V was pared by 2 bases and J by 8 bases, with 3 bases of the junction left unmatched. The full variable domain, rest sourced from reference TRBV7-3 and TRBJ1-6, is GAGVSQTPSNKVTEKGKYVELRCDPISGHTALYWYRQSLGQGPEFLIYFQGTGAADDSGLPNDRFFAVRPEGSVSTLKIQRTERGDSAVYLCASSLGDSHSPLHFGNGTRLTVT.

The CDR3: CASSRSWVTSYEQYF. CDR3 sequence (DNA): TGTGCCAGCAGCCGAAGTTGGGTCACTAGCTACGAGCAGTACTTC. The rearrangement uses TRBV3-1 (or the pseudogene TRBV3-2) and TRBJ2-7, with TRBD2 as a possible D gene (5 bases). This CDR3 region has 15 residues. Germline V lookup: CDR1 LGHDT, CDR2 YNNKEL (reference sequence). V was clipped by 4 bases and J by 3 bases, with 16 bases between them.

This sequence joins TRBV9 and TRBJ2-2; TRBD1 matches at 9 bases. Trimming removed 3 bases from V and 6 bases from J; junction bases left unmatched: 6. Germline loops: CDR1 SGDLS, CDR2 YYNGEE. The CDR3 runs 15 residues. CDR3 nucleotide sequence: TGTGCCAGCAGCGCCGGACAGGGGAAGTCCGGGGAGCTGTTTTTT. Protein: CASSAGQGKSGELFF. Using reference TRBV9 and TRBJ2-2 for the parts outside the CDR3, the full variable domain is DSGVTQTPKHLITATGQRVTLRCSPRSGDLSVYWYQQSLDQGLQFLIQYYNGEERAKGNILERFSAQQFPDLHSELNLSSLELGDSALYFCASSAGQGKSGELFFGEGSRLTVL.

The rearrangement uses TRBV7-8 and TRBJ2-1, with 8 bases fitting TRBD1. Per germline, CDR1 SGHVS and CDR2 FQNEAQ. The CDR3 sequence is 15 residues long. J was trimmed by 7 bases and V by 4 bases; bases with no gene match: 9. The CDR3 DNA follows: TGTGCCAGCAGCTCTGGGGCAGGGGGCGGGAATGAGCAGTTCTTC. This encodes CASSSGAGGGNEQFF. The variable domain in full, with the rest retrieved from reference TRBV7-8 and TRBJ2-1, is GAGVSQSPRYKVAKRGQDVALRCDPISGHVSLFWYQQALGQGPEFLTYFQNEAQLDKSGLPSDRFFAERPEGSVSTLKIQRTQQEDSAVYLCASSSGAGGGNEQFFGPGTRLTVL.

This clone was seen a handful of times. J is TRBJ2-1 and V is TRBV29-1, with D maybe TRBD2 (6 bases). CDR3 length equals 12 residues. Germline V CDR1 and CDR2: SQVTM, ANQGSEA. V shed 4 bases and J shed 14 bases, with 18 bases lying between them. The CDR3 region is CSVARAPGGKFF. In DNA, the CDR3 is TGCAGCGTTGCTAGGGCCCCGGGCGGGAAGTTCTTC.

The chain links TRBV2 to TRBJ2-3; TRBD1 might be the D (6 bases). The CDR3 runs to 13 residues. Germline V gives CDR1 SNHLY, CDR2 FYNNEI. Trimming shortened V by 3 bases and J by 4 bases, and 8 bases separated the two germline ends. The CDR3 sequence: CASSEAGADTQYF. The CDR3 DNA reads as TGTGCCAGCAGTGAGGCAGGGGCAGATACGCAGTATTTT. The complete variable domain, with remaining parts taken from reference TRBV2 and TRBJ2-3, reads EPEVTQTPSHQVTQMGQEVILRCVPISNHLYFYWYRQILGQKVEFLVSFYNNEISEKSEIFDDQFSVERPDGSNFTLKIRSTKLEDSAMYFCASSEAGADTQYFGPGTRLTVL.

In DNA, the CDR3 is TGTGCCAGCAGCCTGGGACTAATTAATTCACCCCTCCACTTT. Its protein product is CASSLGLINSPLHF. The V call is TRBV7-2, the J call TRBJ1-6, with a tentative D call TRBD1 (5 bases). CDR1 SGHTA and CDR2 FQGNSA come from the germline V gene. The CDR3 is 14 amino acids. Trimming took 5 bases from V and 6 from J, leaving 11 bases between them.

The V call is TRBV29-1, the J call TRBJ1-5; 10 bases align to TRBD1. Germline CDR1 is SQVTM and CDR2 is ANQGSEA. The V and J ends lost 4 bases and 7 bases, in that order; junction bases with no gene match: 7. This CDR3 contains 14 residues. The CDR3 DNA sequence: TGCAGCGTTGGAGGGACAGGGGTTGGCCAGCCCCAGCATTTT. Amino acid sequence: CSVGGTGVGQPQHF.

This chain joins TRBV7-2 and TRBJ2-1; 7 bases match TRBD2. Germline loops: CDR1 SGHTA, CDR2 FQGNSA. V lost 6 bases and J lost 0; bases outside the gene matches: 5. This CDR3 contains 15 residues. This CDR3 reads CASSFTSDSYNEQFF. The CDR3 coding sequence is TGTGCCAGCAGTTTCACTAGCGACTCCTACAATGAGCAGTTCTTC.

This rearrangement joins TRBV19 to TRBJ2-7; TRBD1 aligns across 7 bases. The CDR3 contains 15 residues. V trimming: 6 bases; J trimming: 3 bases; junction bases outside the gene matches: 11. Germline assignment: CDR1 LNHDA and CDR2 SQIVND (reference sequence). CDR3 nucleotide sequence: TGTGCCAGTAGGAGAACCGGGACAGAGATCTACGAGCAGTACTTC. As protein: CASRRTGTEIYEQYF.

The V and J genes are TRBV7-9 and TRBJ1-4; D remains ambiguous. CDR3 length: 15 amino acids. Per the germline V gene, CDR1 is SEHNR and CDR2 is FQNEAQ (reference sequence). Trimming cost V 4 bases and J 8 bases, with 17 bases left between them. CDR3 coding DNA: TGTGCCAGCAGCTCCACGAGGGCCGGTGAAGAAAAACTGTTTTTT. Translation gives CASSSTRAGEEKLFF.

V gene TRBV6-5 combines with J gene TRBJ1-1; D remains ambiguous. CDR1 MNHEY and CDR2 SVGAGI come from the germline V gene. The CDR3 loop spans 15 amino acids. V gave up 1 base and J gave up 0 bases, with 9 bases separating them. Here the CDR3 reads CASSYFSVVNTEAFF. The CDR3 DNA reads TGTGCCAGCAGTTACTTCTCAGTGGTGAACACTGAAGCTTTCTTT.

The J gene is TRBJ1-2, the V gene TRBV28; D might be TRBD1 (6 bases). The germline CDR1 and CDR2 sequences are MDHEN and SYDVKM. The CDR3 length is 12 residues. With 3 bases removed from V and 4 bases from J, the gap between germline ends came to 6 bases. Here the CDR3 reads CASSLDSYGYTF. CDR3 bases: TGTGCCAGCAGTTTGGACAGCTATGGCTACACCTTC.